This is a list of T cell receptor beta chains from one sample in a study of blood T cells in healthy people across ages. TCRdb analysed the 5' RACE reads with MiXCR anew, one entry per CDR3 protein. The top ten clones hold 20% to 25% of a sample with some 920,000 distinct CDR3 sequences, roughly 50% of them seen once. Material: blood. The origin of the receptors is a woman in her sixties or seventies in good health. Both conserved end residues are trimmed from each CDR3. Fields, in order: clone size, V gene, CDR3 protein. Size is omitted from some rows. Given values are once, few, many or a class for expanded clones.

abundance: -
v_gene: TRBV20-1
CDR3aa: SARVPTSSETQY

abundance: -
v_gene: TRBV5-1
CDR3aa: ASSLALAATNEKLF

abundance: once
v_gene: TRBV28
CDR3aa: VSSARTSAYNEQF

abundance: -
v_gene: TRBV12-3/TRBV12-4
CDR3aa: ASSLGSESGELF

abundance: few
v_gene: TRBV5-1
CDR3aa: ASSLTATSTDTQY

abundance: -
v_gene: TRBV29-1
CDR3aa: SVLVAYEQY

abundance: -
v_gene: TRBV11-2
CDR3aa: ASSSDSYERY

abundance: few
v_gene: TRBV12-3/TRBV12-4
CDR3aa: ASRTGGTGETQY

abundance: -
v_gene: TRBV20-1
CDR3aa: SARDLVTQVVNEQF

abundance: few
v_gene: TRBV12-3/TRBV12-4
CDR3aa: ASSFTDLSYEQY

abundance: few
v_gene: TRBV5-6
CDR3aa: ASSRTGFEQY

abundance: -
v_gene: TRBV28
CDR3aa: ASSILATASSYNEQF

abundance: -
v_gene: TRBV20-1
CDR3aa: SAKRGANVLT

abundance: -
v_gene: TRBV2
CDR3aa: ASSEIQGGKQF

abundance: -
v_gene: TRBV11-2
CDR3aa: ASSRYSGSGYEQY

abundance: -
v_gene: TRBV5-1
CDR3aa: ASSLTSGQNTGELF

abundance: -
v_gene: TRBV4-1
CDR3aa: ASSYKVPQKQF

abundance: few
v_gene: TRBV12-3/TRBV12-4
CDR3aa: ASSFGLVGLRDGYT

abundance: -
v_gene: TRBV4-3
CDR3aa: ASSQDKVGTQY

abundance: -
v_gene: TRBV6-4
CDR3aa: ASSDSPGIYRF

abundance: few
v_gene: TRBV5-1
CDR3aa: ASSLVGPPDTQY

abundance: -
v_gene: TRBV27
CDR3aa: ASEQREGPQETQY

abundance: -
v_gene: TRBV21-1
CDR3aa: ASSLTGTEVYGYT

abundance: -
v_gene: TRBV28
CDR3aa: ASSRGDRDTDTQY

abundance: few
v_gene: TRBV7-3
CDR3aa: ASSRQRTGMFHEQY

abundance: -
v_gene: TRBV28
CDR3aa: ASSVQGPHQPQH

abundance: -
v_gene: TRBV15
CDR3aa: ATSRGPGLAAKQETQY

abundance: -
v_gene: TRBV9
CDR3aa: ASSPGPGKYEQY

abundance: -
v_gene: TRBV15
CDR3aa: ATSREQGIRETQY

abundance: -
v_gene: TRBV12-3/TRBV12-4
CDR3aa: ASRPLSGRQIMNTEAF

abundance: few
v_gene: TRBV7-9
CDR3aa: ASGSRDSTYNEQF

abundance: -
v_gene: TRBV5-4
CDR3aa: ASSLVAGTREETQY

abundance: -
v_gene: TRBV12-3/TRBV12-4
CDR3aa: ASSPTKIGGSYEQY

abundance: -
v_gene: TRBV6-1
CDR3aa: ASSPSGIRLTAGELF

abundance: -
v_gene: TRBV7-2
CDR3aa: ASSVSDSSYEQY

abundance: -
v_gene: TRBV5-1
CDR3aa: ASSRGNQNSPLH

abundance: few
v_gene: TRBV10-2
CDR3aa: ATKGQGREQF

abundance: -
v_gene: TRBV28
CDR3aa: ASTVLGVREGYGYT

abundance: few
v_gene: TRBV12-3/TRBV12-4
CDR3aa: ASTNYLRGNEQF

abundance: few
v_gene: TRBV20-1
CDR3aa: SARGGQGARRVVGEQF

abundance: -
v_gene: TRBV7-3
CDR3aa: ASSPPGRFAEAF

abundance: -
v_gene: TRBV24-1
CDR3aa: ATSDLNRGRGETQY

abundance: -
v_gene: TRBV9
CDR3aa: ASSPRGNWGNEQF

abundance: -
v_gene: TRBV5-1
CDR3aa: ASSLGSGESYEQY

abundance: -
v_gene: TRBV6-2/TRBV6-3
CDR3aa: ASRRSRGNYEQY